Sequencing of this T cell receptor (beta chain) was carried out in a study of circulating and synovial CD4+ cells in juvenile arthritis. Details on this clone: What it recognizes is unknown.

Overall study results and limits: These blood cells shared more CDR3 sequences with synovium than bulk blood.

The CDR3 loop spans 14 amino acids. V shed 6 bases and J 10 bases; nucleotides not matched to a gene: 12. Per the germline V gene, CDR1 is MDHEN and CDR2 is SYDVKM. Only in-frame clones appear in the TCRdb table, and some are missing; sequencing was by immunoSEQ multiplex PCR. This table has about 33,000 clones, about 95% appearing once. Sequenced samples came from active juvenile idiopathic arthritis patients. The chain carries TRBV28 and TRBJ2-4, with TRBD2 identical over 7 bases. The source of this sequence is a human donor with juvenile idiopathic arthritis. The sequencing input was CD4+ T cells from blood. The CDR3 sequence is CASSPRAGVGIQYF. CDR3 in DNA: TGTGCCAGCAGCCCCAGGGCGGGGGTAGGGATTCAGTACTTC.